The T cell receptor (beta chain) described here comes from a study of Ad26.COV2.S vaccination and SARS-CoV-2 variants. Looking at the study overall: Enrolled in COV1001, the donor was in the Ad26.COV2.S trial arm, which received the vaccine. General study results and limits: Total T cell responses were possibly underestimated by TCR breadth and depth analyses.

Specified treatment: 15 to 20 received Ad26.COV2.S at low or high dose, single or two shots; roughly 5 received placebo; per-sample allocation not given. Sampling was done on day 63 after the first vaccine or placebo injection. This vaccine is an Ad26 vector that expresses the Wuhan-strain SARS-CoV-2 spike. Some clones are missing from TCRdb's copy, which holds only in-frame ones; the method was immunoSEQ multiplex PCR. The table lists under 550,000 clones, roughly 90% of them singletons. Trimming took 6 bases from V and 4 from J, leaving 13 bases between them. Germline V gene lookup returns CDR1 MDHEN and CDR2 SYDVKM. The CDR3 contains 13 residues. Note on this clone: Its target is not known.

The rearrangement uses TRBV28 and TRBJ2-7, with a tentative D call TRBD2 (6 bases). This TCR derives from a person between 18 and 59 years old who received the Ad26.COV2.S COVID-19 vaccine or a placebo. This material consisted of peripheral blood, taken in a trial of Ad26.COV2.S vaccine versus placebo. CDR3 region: CASSRGNYYEQYF. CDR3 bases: TGTGCCAGCAGCCGGGGGAACTATTACGAGCAGTACTTC.